This TCR beta chain was identified in a study of STAT3 mutations in large granular lymphocyte leukemia. The overall study: Roughly half the longitudinally sequenced T-LGLL patients had canonical STAT3 mutations. Study-wide results and limits: At least one immunodominant TCR beta clonotype appeared in every T-cell large granular lymphocyte leukemia patient. Suggested: STAT3 mutation was not the ancestral event for these clonal expansions. Variable sampling intervals and differing treatment regimens complicated linking therapy response to TCR clonal burden changes.

The CDR3 is 11 amino acids. The V end lost 3 bases, the J end lost 9 bases, and 9 bases lay between the germline ends. Germline CDR1 GTSNPN, CDR2 SVGIG (reference sequence). Within the sample, this clone is medium-sized. Its antigen is as yet unknown. Average productive template count per sample was about 40,773. TCRdb's copy holds only in-frame clones and misses some; the assay was immunoSEQ multiplex PCR. The table has several thousand clones, 45% to 50% seen once; the top ten hold roughly 80%. The sequenced sample consisted of peripheral blood mononuclear cells. This TCR derives from a man aged 55-75 years with T-cell large granular lymphocyte leukemia. Some clones in this sample may be carry-over from other donors' samples. V and J are TRBV30 and TRBJ2-1, with D perhaps being TRBD1 or TRBD2 (5 bases each). This chain's CDR3 is CAWSEGTEQFF. CDR3 nucleotides: TGTGCCTGGAGCGAGGGGACTGAGCAGTTCTTC.